The rows below give T cell receptor beta chains drawn from one sample of a study of blood T cell repertoires in COVID-19. Data came from immunoSEQ multiplex PCR; TCRdb stores just in-frame clones and leaves some out. The sample has approximately 150,000 clones, around 90% seen once; the top ten hold more than 9%. The sample taken for sequencing was peripheral blood. These receptors were taken from a man aged 55 to 70 with active or convalescent COVID-19. Each CDR3 is given with its conserved first and last residue. D genes are given only for firm matches. Clone size is given for some rows only: seen once, a few or many times, or a class if the clone is expanded.

J gene | V gene | clone size | D gene | CDR3 protein | CDR3 DNA
TRBJ2-1 | TRBV1 | once | NA | CTSSQRSGRAAEQFF | TGCACCAGCAGCCAAAGAAGCGGGAGGGCCGCTGAGCAGTTCTTC
TRBJ2-4 | TRBV4-2 | NA | NA | CASSQENQGNKNIQYF | TGTGCCAGCAGCCAAGAAAACCAGGGGAACAAAAACATTCAGTACTTC
TRBJ1-1 | TRBV28 | NA | NA | CASSYRQANTEAFF | TGTGCCAGCAGTTACCGACAGGCGAACACTGAAGCTTTCTTT
TRBJ2-1 | TRBV9 | NA | TRBD2 | CASSAGLAGYNEQFF | TGTGCCAGCAGCGCGGGACTAGCGGGATACAATGAGCAGTTCTTC
TRBJ2-1 | TRBV28 | NA | TRBD1 | CASSYRDRQFF | TGTGCCAGCAGCTACCGGGACAGGCAGTTCTTC
TRBJ2-2 | TRBV11-1 | NA | TRBD1 | CASSQRQGAGELFF | TGTGCCAGCAGCCAGCGACAGGGCGCCGGGGAGCTGTTTTTT
TRBJ2-1 | TRBV18 | NA | TRBD2 | CASSPQTSGRSHEQFF | TGTGCCAGCTCACCGCAAACTAGCGGGAGGTCCCACGAGCAGTTCTTC
TRBJ2-7 | TRBV28 | NA | TRBD1 | CASRWTGVLEQYF | TGTGCCAGCAGATGGACAGGTGTCCTGGAGCAGTACTTC
TRBJ2-1 | TRBV27 | NA | TRBD2 | CASSFGTSGYNEQFF | TGTGCCAGCAGCTTCGGGACTAGCGGTTACAATGAGCAGTTCTTC
TRBJ2-7 | TRBV5-5 | once | NA | CASSTRTLFSYEQYF | TGTGCCAGCAGCACCAGGACACTATTCTCCTACGAGCAGTACTTC
TRBJ2-7 | TRBV6-5 | NA | NA | CASSPTAGYEQYF | TGTGCCAGCAGTCCGACGGCGGGCTACGAGCAGTACTTC
TRBJ2-1 | TRBV28 | NA | TRBD2 | CASSLGSGRGGYEQFF | TGTGCCAGCAGTTTGGGTAGCGGGAGAGGAGGGTATGAGCAGTTCTTC
TRBJ1-6 | TRBV4-3 | NA | NA | CASSLDSSYNSPLHF | TGCGCCAGCAGCCTGGACAGCTCCTATAATTCACCCCTCCACTTT
TRBJ2-4 | TRBV9 | NA | TRBD1 | CASSVRDRGDIQYF | TGTGCCAGCAGCGTAAGGGACAGGGGTGACATTCAGTACTTC
TRBJ1-6 | TRBV6-2/TRBV6-3 | NA | NA | CASSYRSGRDSPLHF | TGTGCCAGCAGTTACCGTTCTGGGAGAGATTCACCCCTCCACTTT
TRBJ1-6 | TRBV4-1 | NA | NA | CASSQDAGIFNSPLHF | TGCGCCAGCAGCCAAGATGCCGGGATTTTTAATTCACCCCTCCACTTT
TRBJ2-6 | TRBV5-1 | NA | TRBD2 | CASSFGGTGANVLTF | TGCGCCAGCAGCTTCGGGGGGACTGGGGCCAACGTCCTGACTTTC